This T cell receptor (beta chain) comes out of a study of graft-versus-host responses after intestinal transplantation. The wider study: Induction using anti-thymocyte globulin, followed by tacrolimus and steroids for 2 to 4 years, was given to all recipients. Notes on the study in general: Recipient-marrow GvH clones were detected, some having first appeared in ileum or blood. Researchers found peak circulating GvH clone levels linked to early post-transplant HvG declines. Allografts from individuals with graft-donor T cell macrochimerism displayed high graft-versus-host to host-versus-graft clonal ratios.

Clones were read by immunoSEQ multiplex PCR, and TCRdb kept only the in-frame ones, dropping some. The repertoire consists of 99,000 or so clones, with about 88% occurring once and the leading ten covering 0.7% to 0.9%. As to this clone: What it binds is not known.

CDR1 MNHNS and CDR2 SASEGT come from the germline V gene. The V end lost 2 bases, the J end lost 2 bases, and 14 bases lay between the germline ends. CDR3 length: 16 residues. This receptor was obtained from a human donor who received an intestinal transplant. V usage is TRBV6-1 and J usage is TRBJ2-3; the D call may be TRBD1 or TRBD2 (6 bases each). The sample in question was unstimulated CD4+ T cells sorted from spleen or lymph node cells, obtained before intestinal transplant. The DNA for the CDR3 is TGTGCCAGCAGTGAACTGCCGGGGGCCACCACAGATACGCAGTATTTT. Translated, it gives CASSELPGATTDTQYF.